One T cell receptor (beta chain) is described in this entry. The antigen remains undetermined. These data come from a study of T cells in Graves' hyperthyroidism and ophthalmopathy. Ophthalmopathy patients had moderate-to-severe active disease, CAS ≥3, NOSPECS ≥4, and disease duration under 3 months. Out of less than 12 ml of fresh peripheral blood came the PBMCs. V was shortened by 0 bases and J by 4 bases, with 13 bases between the two germline ends. Germline V gene lookup returns CDR1 SGHAT and CDR2 FQNNGV. CDR3 size: 16 residues. Findings and caveats of the study: In the analysis, a 13 V-J model separated ophthalmopathy from stable hyperthyroidism.

Amplification targeted TCR beta CDR3 regions from RNA transcripts. HTBI primers drove first-round RT-PCR of the TCR CDR3. MiXCR, run by TCRdb on the multiplex PCR reads, gives a single entry per CDR3 protein. Of tens of thousands of distinct CDR3 sequences listed, approximately 53% are singletons. The V call is TRBV11-2, the J call TRBJ2-1, with D possibly TRBD1 on 5 matching bases. The sequenced sample was blood. This sequence was found in a woman aged 55-69 years with Graves' ophthalmopathy. CDR3 in amino acids: CASSLDRWGRYNEQFF. In nucleotides, the CDR3 is TGTGCCAGCAGCTTAGATCGGTGGGGCAGGTACAATGAGCAGTTCTTC.